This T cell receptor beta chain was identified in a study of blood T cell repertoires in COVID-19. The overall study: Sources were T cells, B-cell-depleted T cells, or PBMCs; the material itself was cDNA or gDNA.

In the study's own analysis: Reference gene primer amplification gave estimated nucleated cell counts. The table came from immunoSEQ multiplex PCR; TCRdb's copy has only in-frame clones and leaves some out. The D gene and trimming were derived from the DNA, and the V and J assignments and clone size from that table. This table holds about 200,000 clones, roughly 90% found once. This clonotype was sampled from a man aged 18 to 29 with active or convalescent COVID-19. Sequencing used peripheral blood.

For the CDR3, the DNA is TGTGCCAGCAGCCAAGGGGTTGACCGGGACAGGGGTGGCGAGCAGTACTTC. Amino acids: CASSQGVDRDRGGEQYF. The chain combines TRBV7-9 with TRBJ2-7; 10 bases line up with TRBD1. Losses at the gene ends were 5 bases for V and 6 bases for J; bases not matched to a gene: 16. Germline V gene lookup returns CDR1 SEHNR and CDR2 FQNEAQ (reference sequence). This CDR3 spans 17 amino acids.